This entry features one T cell receptor (beta chain) sequence. These data are taken from a study of blood T cell repertoires in COVID-19. Looking at the study overall: Samples representing acute and convalescent COVID-19 were sourced from the United States, Italy and Spain.

V lost 0 bases, J lost 5 bases, and 11 bases lay in between. Germline CDR1 and CDR2: GTSNPN and SVGIG (reference sequence). CDR3 length equals 14 residues. As handled by the study authors: The authors estimated nucleated cell counts from reference gene primer amplification. Measured with immunoSEQ multiplex PCR; TCRdb has only the in-frame clones, and not every one. The D gene and trimming were derived from the DNA, and the V and J assignments and clone size from that table. The sample consists of around 160,000 clones, 70% to 90% of them appearing once. This TCR came from a middle-aged woman with active or convalescent COVID-19. Sequences were obtained from peripheral blood. V and J are TRBV30 and TRBJ1-5, with D unclear. The CDR3 DNA reads TGTGCCTGGAGTGTATCAGGAGGGTATCAGCCCCAGCATTTT. Translated, it gives CAWSVSGGYQPQHF.